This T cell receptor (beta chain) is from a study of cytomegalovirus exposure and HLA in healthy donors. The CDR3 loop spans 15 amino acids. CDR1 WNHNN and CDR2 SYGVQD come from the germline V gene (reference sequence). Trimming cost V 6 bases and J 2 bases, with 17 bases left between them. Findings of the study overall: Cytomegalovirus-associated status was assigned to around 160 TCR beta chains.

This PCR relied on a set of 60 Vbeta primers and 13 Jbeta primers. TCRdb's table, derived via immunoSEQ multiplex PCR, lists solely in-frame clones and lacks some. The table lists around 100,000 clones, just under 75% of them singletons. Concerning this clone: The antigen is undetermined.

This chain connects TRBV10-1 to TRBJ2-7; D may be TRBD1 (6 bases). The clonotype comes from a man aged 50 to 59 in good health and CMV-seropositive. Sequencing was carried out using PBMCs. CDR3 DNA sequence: TGCGCCAGCAGCGAGAGTATGGACAGCCCCTACGAGCAGTACTTC. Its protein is CASSESMDSPYEQYF.